Listed here are 28 T cell receptor beta chains from one sample, sequenced in a study of neurological immune-mediated disorders. In TCRdb, the 5' RACE reads were re-called with MiXCR into one record per CDR3 protein. The sample gives around 30,000 distinct CDR3 sequences, around 4.5% of which show up once; approximately 22% is in the top ten. The sequencing input was PBMCs. These receptors came from a man aged 18 to 35 in good health.

This clonotype was observed many times. V gene TRBV7-8 combines with J gene TRBJ2-5, with D tentatively TRBD2 (6 bases). The CDR3 sequence is 15 residues long. Germline V gene data show CDR1 as SGHVS and CDR2 as FQNEAQ. V lost 0 bases and J 5 bases, leaving 13 bases between the germline ends. DNA of the CDR3: TGTGCCAGCAGCTTAGCTGCGGGGTGGCGGGAGACCCAGTACTTC. Protein: CASSLAAGWRETQYF.

In its sample, this clonotype was seen many times. V usage is TRBV19 and J usage is TRBJ1-5; the D is unclear. Germline V gene lookup returns CDR1 LNHDA and CDR2 SQIVND (reference sequence). The V end lost 3 bases, the J end lost 7 bases, and 10 bases lay between the germline ends. CDR3 length equals 13 residues. The CDR3 protein is CASSIEGRQPQHF. The CDR3 nucleotides are TGTGCCAGTAGTATTGAAGGGAGACAGCCCCAGCATTTT.

This clonotype was observed at least ten times. The chain uses TRBV20-1 and TRBJ1-4; D remains ambiguous. This CDR3 has 13 residues. V lost 5 bases and J 3 bases, leaving 10 bases between the germline ends. From germline, CDR1 is DFQATT and CDR2 SNEGSKA (reference sequence). CDR3 sequence reads: CSAPHGANEKLFF. CDR3 nucleotide sequence: TGCAGTGCTCCACACGGAGCTAATGAAAAACTGTTTTTT.

This sequence joins TRBV20-1 and TRBJ2-7; D is unresolved. V gave up 6 bases and J gave up 3 bases, with 15 bases separating them. The V gene's germline CDR1 is DFQATT and CDR2 SNEGSKA (reference sequence). This CDR3 is built from 13 residues. CDR3 protein: CSATRSELYEQYF. In DNA form, the CDR3 reads TGCAGTGCCACCCGATCCGAACTCTACGAGCAGTACTTC.

The sample holds many counts of this clonotype. The V gene is TRBV20-1, the J gene TRBJ2-1; D assignment may be TRBD1 or TRBD2 (5 bases each). Germline V lookup: CDR1 DFQATT, CDR2 SNEGSKA (reference sequence). CDR3 length: 15 amino acids. Trimming stripped 6 bases from V and 5 bases from J, with 20 bases between. CDR3 DNA: TGCAGTGCCACCACCGGGACCGCGTCCGACAATGAGCAGTTCTTC. Translated: CSATTGTASDNEQFF.

This clonotype came up many times. The chain links TRBV5-1 to TRBJ2-1; 13 bases line up with TRBD2. V was pared by 3 bases and J by 2 bases, with 8 bases of the junction left unmatched. The CDR3 is 18 residues long. Germline-derived CDR1 and CDR2 are SGHRS and YFSETQ. The CDR3 region is CASSWAGTSGAAYNEQFF. The CDR3 DNA sequence: TGCGCCAGCAGCTGGGCGGGGACTAGCGGGGCGGCCTACAATGAGCAGTTCTTC.

This clonotype has at least ten counts. The V and J genes are TRBV6-5 and TRBJ2-3; 8 nucleotides agree with TRBD2. CDR1 and CDR2 (germline): MNHEY, SVGAGI. Germline trimming cut 5 bases from V and 4 bases from J; bases unmatched to any gene: 8. The CDR3 has 15 residues. The DNA of the CDR3 is TGTGCCAGCAGTCGGGGGGGCCGTTCCGCAGATACGCAGTATTTT. This sequence encodes CASSRGGRSADTQYF.

This clonotype appeared many times. This chain connects TRBV12-3 or TRBV12-4 to TRBJ1-4; TRBD1 matches 10 bases. V dropped 7 bases and J dropped 7; count of bases not matched to a gene: 9. This CDR3 has 15 amino acids. The CDR3 DNA reads as TGTGCCAGCACTCTGCGGACAGGGGGTCCTGAAAAACTGTTTTTT. Translating gives CASTLRTGGPEKLFF.

By frequency in the sample, this clonotype is medium-sized. The chain combines TRBV5-1 with TRBJ1-2, with D perhaps matching TRBD1 (5 bases). There are 13 residues in the CDR3. Trimming removed 2 bases at V and 3 bases at J, with 8 bases between. CDR1 is SGHRS and CDR2 is YFSETQ in the germline V gene. The CDR3, as DNA: TGCGCCAGCAGCTTCACAGGAGACTATGGCTACACCTTC. Translation: CASSFTGDYGYTF.

At least ten counts were recorded for this clonotype. This chain joins TRBV5-1 and TRBJ2-7; weak D call: TRBD1 (5 bases). Germline loops: CDR1 SGHRS, CDR2 YFSETQ. The length of the CDR3 is 12 residues. The germline V and J ends were trimmed by 7 bases and 3 bases, with 11 bases remaining between them. The CDR3 is CASYSQGYEQYF. The CDR3, as DNA: TGCGCCAGCTATTCCCAGGGCTACGAGCAGTACTTC.

In its sample, this clonotype was seen many times. This chain links TRBV4-3 with TRBJ2-1; 7 bases line up with TRBD2. Germline V gene sequence: CDR1 LGHNA, CDR2 YSLEER. CDR3 length: 18 amino acids. With V trimmed by 0 bases and J by 5 bases, 13 bases remained unmatched. The CDR3: CASSQEGLGAGIHNEQFF. The CDR3 DNA reads TGCGCCAGCAGCCAAGAGGGGCTCGGAGCGGGGATCCACAATGAGCAGTTCTTC.

Many counts were recorded for this clonotype. The rearrangement uses TRBV12-3 or TRBV12-4 and TRBJ1-1; 10 nucleotides align to TRBD1. The V gene end was trimmed by 5 bases and the J gene end by 2 bases; junction bases not matched to a gene: 2. This CDR3 has 14 residues. This CDR3 reads CASSRQGANTEAFF. CDR3 sequence (DNA): TGTGCCAGCAGTCGACAGGGGGCTAACACTGAAGCTTTCTTT.

Ten or more counts support this clonotype. The V call is TRBV20-1, the J call TRBJ2-7; D is possibly TRBD2 (5 bases). The germline CDR1 and CDR2 sequences are DFQATT and SNEGSKA (reference sequence). The CDR3 length is 12 residues. Trimming removed 6 bases from V and 4 bases from J, with 13 bases in between. CDR3 region: CSAGGSFYEQYF. DNA for the CDR3: TGCAGTGCGGGCGGGTCATTTTACGAGCAGTACTTC.

This clonotype appeared many times. This sequence joins TRBV5-1 and TRBJ1-1; unclear D gene. CDR3 length: 15 residues. The germline V and J ends were trimmed by 1 base and 5 bases, with 15 bases remaining between them. From germline, CDR1 is SGHRS and CDR2 YFSETQ. CDR3 coding DNA: TGCGCCAGCAGCTTGAGGGCACCTGCCTCTACTGAAGCTTTCTTT. Translation: CASSLRAPASTEAFF.

Concerning this clonotype itself: An end of the junction does not agree with germline; a read error may underlie this. The gene calls are TRBV7-3 and TRBJ2-2; D assignment may be TRBD1 or TRBD2 (6 bases each). The germline V gene has CDR1 SGHTA and CDR2 FQGTGA. This CDR3 is 16 amino acids long. The CDR3 DNA reads TGTGCCAGCAGCGCCCGGAGGGGGGTGAACACAGGGGAGCTGTTTTTT. Translating it yields CASSARRGVNTGELFF.

This clonotype was detected ten times or more. The chain recombines TRBV7-2 with TRBJ1-5, with D perhaps TRBD1 (5 bases). This CDR3 spans 16 amino acids. Trimming removed 5 bases at V and 2 bases at J, with 16 bases between. Per germline, CDR1 SGHTA and CDR2 FQGNSA. This CDR3 is CASSAAQGFGNQPQHF. The CDR3 region has the DNA TGTGCCAGCAGCGCAGCCCAGGGTTTTGGCAATCAGCCCCAGCATTTT.

This clonotype has only a few counts. V gene TRBV5-5 combines with J gene TRBJ2-1, with D possibly TRBD2 on 5 matching bases. The CDR3 runs 12 residues. V was shortened by 1 base and J by 11 bases, with 10 bases between the two germline ends. Germline V gene sequence: CDR1 SGHKS, CDR2 YYEKEE (reference sequence). CDR3 nucleotides: TGTGCCAGCAGCTTGACGGGGAATAAGCAGTTCTTC. Its translation: CASSLTGNKQFF.

This clonotype has at least ten counts. The V and J genes are TRBV10-3 and TRBJ1-6, with 10 bases fitting TRBD1. This CDR3 has 17 residues. Germline loops: CDR1 ENHRY, CDR2 SYGVKD. V lost 3 bases and J lost 10; bases outside the gene matches: 12. This chain's CDR3 is CAISERTGTGVHSPLHF. As DNA, the CDR3 is TGTGCCATCAGTGAACGTACCGGGACAGGGGTTCACTCACCCCTCCACTTT.

This clonotype was counted many times. The chain joins TRBV5-1 to TRBJ1-4; 12 nucleotides match TRBD1. J was trimmed by 6 bases and V by 1 base; bases with no gene match: 10. This CDR3 has 18 residues. Germline values: CDR1 SGHRS, CDR2 YFSETQ. CDR3 loop: CASSLWGQGASEDEKLFF. CDR3 nucleotides: TGCGCCAGCAGCTTGTGGGGACAGGGGGCTTCTGAGGATGAAAAACTGTTTTTT. Together with reference TRBV5-1 and TRBJ1-4, the CDR3 gives the full variable domain: KAGVTQTPRYLIKTRGQQVTLSCSPISGHRSVSWYQQTPGQGLQFLFEYFSETQRNKGNFPGRFSGRQFSNSRSEMNVSTLELGDSALYLCASSLWGQGASEDEKLFFGSGTQLSVL.

Ten or more counts support this clonotype. J is TRBJ2-2 and V is TRBV7-3; D unclear. Germline lookup yields CDR1 SGHTA and CDR2 FQGTGA. This CDR3 is 16 amino acids long. Trimming took off 3 bases at V and 0 bases at J, with 11 bases between the two ends. CDR3 DNA: TGTGCCAGCAGCTTGATGTCCCCAGCGAACACCGGGGAGCTGTTTTTT. This codes for CASSLMSPANTGELFF.

There are many counts of this clonotype. The V gene is TRBV19, the J gene TRBJ1-1, with TRBD1 identical over 8 bases. The germline V gene has CDR1 LNHDA and CDR2 SQIVND (reference sequence). Germline trimming cut 7 bases from V and 2 bases from J; bases unmatched to any gene: 9. The CDR3 extends over 15 amino acids. CDR3 sequence reads: CASTPWGQANTEAFF. CDR3 nucleotide sequence: TGTGCCAGTACCCCTTGGGGACAGGCTAACACTGAAGCTTTCTTT. Filled out from reference TRBV19 and TRBJ1-1, the complete variable domain reads DGGITQSPKYLFRKEGQNVTLSCEQNLNHDAMYWYRQDPGQGLRLIYYSQIVNDFQKGDIAEGYSVSREKKESFPLTVTSAQKNPTAFYLCASTPWGQANTEAFFGQGTRLTVV.

This clonotype was observed a handful of times. The chain is built from TRBV11-2 and TRBJ2-7; 10 positions match TRBD1. V trimming: 3 bases; J trimming: 6 bases; junction bases outside the gene matches: 8. The CDR3 is made up of 15 amino acids. Looked up from germline, CDR1 is SGHAT and CDR2 is FQNNGV. The CDR3 sequence: CASSLRPGTGAEQYF. The CDR3 region has the DNA TGTGCCAGCAGCTTGAGACCCGGGACAGGGGCCGAGCAGTACTTC.

This clonotype was observed at least ten times. J is TRBJ1-6 and V is TRBV6-5; D is perhaps TRBD1 (6 bases). Germline V CDR1 and CDR2: MNHEY, SVGAGI. Trimming cost V 0 bases and J 13 bases, with 13 bases left between them. CDR3 length: 14 amino acids. As DNA, the CDR3 is TGTGCCAGCAGTTACTCAGGACAGCCAAGTCCCCTCCACTTT. It codes for CASSYSGQPSPLHF.

This clonotype came up many times. The chain links TRBV30 to TRBJ2-7, with no clear D. V lost 2 bases and J 2 bases, leaving 7 bases between the germline ends. CDR1 and CDR2 (germline): GTSNPN, SVGIG (reference sequence). CDR3 size: 12 residues. CDR3 region: CAWSPFPYEQYF. CDR3 sequence (DNA): TGTGCCTGGAGTCCCTTCCCCTACGAGCAGTACTTC.

Many counts were recorded for this clonotype. V is TRBV20-1 and J is TRBJ2-3, with D possibly called TRBD1 or TRBD2 (6 bases each). From germline, CDR1 is DFQATT and CDR2 SNEGSKA (reference sequence). Between the trimmed V and J ends, which lost 4 bases and 2 bases, there was a span of 16 bases. The CDR3 extends over 15 amino acids. CDR3 nucleotides: TGCAGTGCTACCCACCCGAGGGGGGACACAGATACGCAGTATTTT. Its protein is CSATHPRGDTDTQYF.

Many counts were recorded for this clonotype. This chain links TRBV5-1 with TRBJ2-3; the match to TRBD1 covers 11 bases. After removal of 3 bases from V and 4 bases from J, the junction contained 1 base not matched to a gene. The CDR3 length is 14 residues. Germline CDR1 SGHRS, CDR2 YFSETQ. The CDR3 region has the DNA TGCGCCAGCAGCTGGACAGGGGGCCCAGATACGCAGTATTTT. It yields the protein CASSWTGGPDTQYF. The whole variable domain, remainder taken from reference TRBV5-1 and TRBJ2-3, is KAGVTQTPRYLIKTRGQQVTLSCSPISGHRSVSWYQQTPGQGLQFLFEYFSETQRNKGNFPGRFSGRQFSNSRSEMNVSTLELGDSALYLCASSWTGGPDTQYFGPGTRLTVL.

This clonotype came up many times. V usage is TRBV20-1 and J usage is TRBJ1-6; D unclear. Germline V CDR1 and CDR2: DFQATT, SNEGSKA (reference sequence). This CDR3 region has 13 residues. Trimming left V 6 bases short and J 10 bases short, with 16 bases between. The CDR3 bases are TGCAGTGCCCAGGACTACTCTTCCTCACCCCTCCACTTT. It specifies CSAQDYSSSPLHF.

In its sample, this clonotype was seen many times. The chain has TRBV7-2 and TRBJ2-7; perhaps TRBD2 as D (6 bases). Germline V gene data show CDR1 as SGHTA and CDR2 as FQGNSA. This CDR3 is built from 16 residues. V dropped 3 bases and J dropped 0 bases, with 15 bases sitting between them. CDR3 sequence reads: CASSFETGVGSYEQYF. CDR3 coding DNA: TGTGCCAGCAGCTTCGAGACGGGGGTCGGCTCCTACGAGCAGTACTTC.